This T cell receptor beta chain was recovered during a study of T cell responses to AZD1222 COVID-19 vaccine. The study's findings and limits: Across the whole spike, CD4 TCRs peaked at regions 160-218 and 743-854. At baseline, seropositivity was found in only 5 to 7 AZD1222 recipients. There were mostly white British donors and more females than males, and clonal diversity was possibly underestimated. A rise in Spike-specific TCR breadth and depth followed two AZD1222 doses.

Concerning this clone itself: As yet, its antigen is unknown.

V gave up 2 bases and J gave up 0 bases; unmatched junction bases: 3. This CDR3 spans 15 amino acids. Germline V lookup: CDR1 MDHEN, CDR2 SYDVKM. Clones were read by immunoSEQ multiplex PCR, and TCRdb kept only the in-frame ones, dropping some. The profile shows more than 95,000 clones, 90% of them singletons. The chain uses TRBV28 and TRBJ1-1, with 7 positions matching TRBD1. The material sequenced was peripheral blood, taken on day 0 of MenACWY control vaccination. The sequence came from an adult in good health. The CDR3 nucleotides are TGTGCCAGCAGTTTACCGGGACAGATGAACACTGAAGCTTTCTTT. Translated: CASSLPGQMNTEAFF.